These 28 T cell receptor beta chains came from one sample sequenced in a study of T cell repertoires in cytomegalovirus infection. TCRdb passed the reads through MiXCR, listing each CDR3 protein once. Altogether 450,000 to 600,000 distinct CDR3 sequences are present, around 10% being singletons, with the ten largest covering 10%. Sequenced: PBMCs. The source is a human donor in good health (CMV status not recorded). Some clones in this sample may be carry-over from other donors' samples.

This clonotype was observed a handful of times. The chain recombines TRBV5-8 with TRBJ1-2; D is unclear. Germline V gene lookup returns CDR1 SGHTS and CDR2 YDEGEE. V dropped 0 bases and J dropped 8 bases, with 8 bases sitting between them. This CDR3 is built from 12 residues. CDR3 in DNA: TGTGCCAGCAGCTTGGACGGGAACGGCTACACCTTC. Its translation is CASSLDGNGYTF.

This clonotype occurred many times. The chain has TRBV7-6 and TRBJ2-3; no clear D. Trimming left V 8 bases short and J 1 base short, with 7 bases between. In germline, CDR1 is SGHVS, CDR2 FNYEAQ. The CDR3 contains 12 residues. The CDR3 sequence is CASAARTDTQYF. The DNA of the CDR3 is TGTGCCAGCGCCGCCCGCACAGATACGCAGTATTTT.

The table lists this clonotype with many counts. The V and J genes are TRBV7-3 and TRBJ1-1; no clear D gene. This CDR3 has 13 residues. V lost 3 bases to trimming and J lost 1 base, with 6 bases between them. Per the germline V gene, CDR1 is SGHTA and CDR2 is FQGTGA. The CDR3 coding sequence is TGTGCCAGCAGCTTTTACAGGAACACTGAAGCTTTCTTT. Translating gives CASSFYRNTEAFF.

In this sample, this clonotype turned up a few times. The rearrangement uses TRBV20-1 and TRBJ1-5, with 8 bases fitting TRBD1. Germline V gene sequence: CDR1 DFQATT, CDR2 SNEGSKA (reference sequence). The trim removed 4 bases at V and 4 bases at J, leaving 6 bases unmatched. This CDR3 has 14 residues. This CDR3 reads CSAMTGAGNQPQHF. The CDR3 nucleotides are TGCAGTGCTATGACAGGGGCAGGGAATCAGCCCCAGCATTTT.

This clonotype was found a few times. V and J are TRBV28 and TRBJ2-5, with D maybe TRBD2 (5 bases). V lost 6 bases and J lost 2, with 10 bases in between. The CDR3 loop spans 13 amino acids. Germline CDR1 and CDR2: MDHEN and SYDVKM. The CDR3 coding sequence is TGTGCCAGCAGATCCGGGAAACAAGAGACCCAGTACTTC. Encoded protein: CASRSGKQETQYF.

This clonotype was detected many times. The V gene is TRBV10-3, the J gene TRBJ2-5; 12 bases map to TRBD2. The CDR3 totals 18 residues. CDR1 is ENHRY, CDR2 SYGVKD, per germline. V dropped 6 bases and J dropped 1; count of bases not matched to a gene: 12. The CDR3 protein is CAIRRTSGKSAAQETQYF. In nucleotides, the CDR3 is TGTGCCATCAGGAGGACTAGCGGGAAGTCTGCGGCCCAAGAGACCCAGTACTTC.

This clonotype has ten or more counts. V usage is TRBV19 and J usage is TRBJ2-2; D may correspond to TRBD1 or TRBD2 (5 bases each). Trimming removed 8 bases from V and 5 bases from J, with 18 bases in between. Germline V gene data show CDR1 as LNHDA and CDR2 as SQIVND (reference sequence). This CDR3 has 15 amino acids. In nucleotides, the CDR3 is TGTGCCAGTCGAGGGGTCGCAGTAACAACCGGGGAGCTGTTTTTT. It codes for CASRGVAVTTGELFF. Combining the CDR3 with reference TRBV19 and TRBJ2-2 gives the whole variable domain DGGITQSPKYLFRKEGQNVTLSCEQNLNHDAMYWYRQDPGQGLRLIYYSQIVNDFQKGDIAEGYSVSREKKESFPLTVTSAQKNPTAFYLCASRGVAVTTGELFFGEGSRLTVL.

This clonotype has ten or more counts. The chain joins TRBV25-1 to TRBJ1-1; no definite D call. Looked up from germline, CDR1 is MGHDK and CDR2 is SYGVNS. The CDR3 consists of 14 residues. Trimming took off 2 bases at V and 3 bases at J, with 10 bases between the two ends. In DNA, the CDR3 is TGTGCCAGCAGTGAAGTTGGTCAGGACACTGAAGCTTTCTTT. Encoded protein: CASSEVGQDTEAFF.

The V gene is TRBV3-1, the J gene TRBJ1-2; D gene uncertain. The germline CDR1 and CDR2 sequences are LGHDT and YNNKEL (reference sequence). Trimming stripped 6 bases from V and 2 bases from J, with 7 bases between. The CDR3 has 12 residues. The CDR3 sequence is CASSSRNYGYTF. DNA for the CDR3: TGTGCCAGCAGTAGCAGAAACTATGGCTACACCTTC.

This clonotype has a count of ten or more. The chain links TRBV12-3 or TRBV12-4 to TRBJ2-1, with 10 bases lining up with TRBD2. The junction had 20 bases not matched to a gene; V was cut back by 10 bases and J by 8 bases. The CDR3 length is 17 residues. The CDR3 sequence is CAIPRGWPGLAPHEQFF. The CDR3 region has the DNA TGTGCCATCCCCCGCGGTTGGCCGGGACTAGCGCCCCATGAGCAGTTCTTC.

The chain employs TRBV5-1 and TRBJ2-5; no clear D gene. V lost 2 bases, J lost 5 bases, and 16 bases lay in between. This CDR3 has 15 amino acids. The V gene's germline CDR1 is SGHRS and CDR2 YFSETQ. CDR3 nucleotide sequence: TGCGCCAGCAGCTTCGGGTCCGCCCTTGGGGAGACCCAGTACTTC. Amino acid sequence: CASSFGSALGETQYF.

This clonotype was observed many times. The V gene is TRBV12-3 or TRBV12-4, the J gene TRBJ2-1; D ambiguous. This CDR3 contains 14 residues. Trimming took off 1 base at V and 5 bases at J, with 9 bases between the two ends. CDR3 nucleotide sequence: TGTGCCAGCAGTTTAGGAGGTGGTAACAATGAGCAGTTCTTC. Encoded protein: CASSLGGGNNEQFF.

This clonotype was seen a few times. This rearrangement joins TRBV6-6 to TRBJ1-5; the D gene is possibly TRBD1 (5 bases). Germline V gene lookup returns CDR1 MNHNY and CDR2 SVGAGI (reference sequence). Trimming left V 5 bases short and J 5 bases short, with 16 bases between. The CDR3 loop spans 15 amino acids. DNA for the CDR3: TGTGCCAGCAGTGACCTCTCGACAGTTCATCAGCCCCAGCATTTT. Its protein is CASSDLSTVHQPQHF.

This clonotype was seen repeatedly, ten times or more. DNA of the CDR3: TGTGCCAGCAGCTTGCTCACAGGGCAAGGGGACACTGAAGCTTTCTTT. Translating it yields CASSLLTGQGDTEAFF. The chain recombines TRBV7-3 with TRBJ1-1, with D possibly matching TRBD1 (6 bases). CDR1 and CDR2 (germline): SGHTA, FQGTGA. V lost 3 bases and J lost 3, with 17 bases in between. The CDR3 covers 16 residues.

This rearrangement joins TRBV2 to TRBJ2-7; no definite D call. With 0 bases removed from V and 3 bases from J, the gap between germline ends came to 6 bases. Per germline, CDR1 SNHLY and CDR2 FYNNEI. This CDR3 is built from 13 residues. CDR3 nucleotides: TGTGCCAGCAGTGAAGCGCTTTACTACGAGCAGTACTTC. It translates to CASSEALYYEQYF.

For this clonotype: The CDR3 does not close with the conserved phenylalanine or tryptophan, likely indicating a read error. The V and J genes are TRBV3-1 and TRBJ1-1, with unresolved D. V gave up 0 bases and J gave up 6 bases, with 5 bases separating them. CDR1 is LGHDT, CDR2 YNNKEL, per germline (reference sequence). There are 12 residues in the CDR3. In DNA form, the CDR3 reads TGTGCCAGCAGCCAAGATTCCGCTGAAGCTTTCCTT. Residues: CASSQDSAEAFL.

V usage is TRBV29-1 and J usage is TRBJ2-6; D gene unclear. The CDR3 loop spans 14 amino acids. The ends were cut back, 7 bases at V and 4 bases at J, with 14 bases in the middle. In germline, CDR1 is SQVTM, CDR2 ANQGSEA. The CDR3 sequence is CSAKPVYGANVLTF. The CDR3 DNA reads TGCAGCGCAAAGCCAGTGTACGGGGCCAACGTCCTGACTTTC.

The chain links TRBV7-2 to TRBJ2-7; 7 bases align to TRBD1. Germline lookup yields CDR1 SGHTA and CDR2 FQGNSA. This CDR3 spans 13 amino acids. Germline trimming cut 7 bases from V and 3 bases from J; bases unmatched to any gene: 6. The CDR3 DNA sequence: TGTGCCAGCACGACGGGACAGATCTACGAGCAGTACTTC. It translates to CASTTGQIYEQYF.

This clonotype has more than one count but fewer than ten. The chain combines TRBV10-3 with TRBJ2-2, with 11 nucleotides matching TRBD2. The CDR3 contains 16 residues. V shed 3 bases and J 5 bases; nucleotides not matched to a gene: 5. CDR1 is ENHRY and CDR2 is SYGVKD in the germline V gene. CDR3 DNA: TGTGCCATCAGTGACCCGACTAGCGGGATTACCGGGGAGCTGTTTTTT. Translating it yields CAISDPTSGITGELFF.

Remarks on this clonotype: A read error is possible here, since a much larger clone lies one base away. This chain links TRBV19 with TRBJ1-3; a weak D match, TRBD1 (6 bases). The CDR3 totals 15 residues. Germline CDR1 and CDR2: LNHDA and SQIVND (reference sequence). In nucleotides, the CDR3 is TGTGCCAGTAGTATAGGATCGCAGGGGCGAAACACCGTATATTTT. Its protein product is CASSIGSQGRNTVYF.

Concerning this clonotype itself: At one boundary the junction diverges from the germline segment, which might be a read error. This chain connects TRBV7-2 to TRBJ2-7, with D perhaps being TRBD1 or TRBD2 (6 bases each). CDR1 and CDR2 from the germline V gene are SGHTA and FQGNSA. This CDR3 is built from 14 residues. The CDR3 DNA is TGTGCCAGCAGCAACATCAGGGGCGGCGGGGAGCTGTACTTC. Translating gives CASSNIRGGGELYF.

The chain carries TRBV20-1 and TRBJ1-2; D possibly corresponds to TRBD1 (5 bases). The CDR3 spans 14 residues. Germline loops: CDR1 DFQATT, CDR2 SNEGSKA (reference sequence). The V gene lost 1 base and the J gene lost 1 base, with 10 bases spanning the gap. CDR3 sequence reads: CSARVRGGNYGYTF. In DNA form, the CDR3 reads TGCAGTGCTAGAGTCCGGGGGGGTAACTATGGCTACACCTTC.

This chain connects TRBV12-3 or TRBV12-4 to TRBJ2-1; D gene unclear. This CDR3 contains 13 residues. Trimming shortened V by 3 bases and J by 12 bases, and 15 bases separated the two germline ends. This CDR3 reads CASSLGYVGVQFF. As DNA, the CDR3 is TGTGCCAGCAGTTTGGGGTATGTGGGTGTGCAGTTCTTC.

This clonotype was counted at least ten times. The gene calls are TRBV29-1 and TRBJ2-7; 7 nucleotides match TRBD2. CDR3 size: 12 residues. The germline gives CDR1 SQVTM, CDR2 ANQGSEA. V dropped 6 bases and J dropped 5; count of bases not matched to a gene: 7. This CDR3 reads CSVLGEGNEQYF. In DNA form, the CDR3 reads TGCAGCGTGCTGGGGGAGGGAAACGAGCAGTACTTC.

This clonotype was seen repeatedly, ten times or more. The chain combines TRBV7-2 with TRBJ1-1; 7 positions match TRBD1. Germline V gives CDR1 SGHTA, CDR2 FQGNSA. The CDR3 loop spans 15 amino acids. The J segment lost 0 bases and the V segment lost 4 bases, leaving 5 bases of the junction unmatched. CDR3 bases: TGTGCCAGCAGCTCCGACAGGGTCATGAACACTGAAGCTTTCTTT. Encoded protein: CASSSDRVMNTEAFF.

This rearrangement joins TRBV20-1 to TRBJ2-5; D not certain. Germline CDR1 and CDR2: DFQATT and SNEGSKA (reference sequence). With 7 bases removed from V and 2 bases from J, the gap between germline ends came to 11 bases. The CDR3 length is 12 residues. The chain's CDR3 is CSVAFQQETQYF. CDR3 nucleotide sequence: TGCAGTGTCGCCTTTCAACAAGAGACCCAGTACTTC.

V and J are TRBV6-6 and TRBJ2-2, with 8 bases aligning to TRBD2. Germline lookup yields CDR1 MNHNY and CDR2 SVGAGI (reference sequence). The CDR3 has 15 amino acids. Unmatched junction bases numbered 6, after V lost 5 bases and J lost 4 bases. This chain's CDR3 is CASSKGLDLTGELFF. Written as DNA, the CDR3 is TGTGCCAGCAGTAAGGGACTAGACCTCACCGGGGAGCTGTTTTTT.

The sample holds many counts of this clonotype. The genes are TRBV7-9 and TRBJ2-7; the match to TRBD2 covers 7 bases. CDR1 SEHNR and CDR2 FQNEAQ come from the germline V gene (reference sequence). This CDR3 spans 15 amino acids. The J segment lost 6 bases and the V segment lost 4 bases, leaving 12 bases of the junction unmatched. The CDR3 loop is CASSSPGVAGPEQYF. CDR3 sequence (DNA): TGTGCCAGCAGCTCACCTGGGGTAGCGGGCCCCGAGCAGTACTTC.